These 23 T cell receptor beta chains share one sample of origin, sequenced in a study of T cells in Graves' hyperthyroidism and ophthalmopathy. There were TCR beta CDR3 regions amplified from RNA transcripts. The HTBI set primed first-round TCR CDR3 RT-PCR. Each CDR3 protein is one row after TCRdb ran MiXCR on the multiplex PCR reads. The sample has approximately 700,000 distinct CDR3 sequences; around 17% are singletons. Material: blood. These receptors all stem from a young man with Graves' hyperthyroidism.

The chain couples TRBV20-1 to TRBJ2-6; D possibly corresponds to TRBD2 (5 bases). The germline V gene encodes CDR1 DFQATT and CDR2 SNEGSKA (reference sequence). This CDR3 has 15 residues. The V end lost 0 bases, the J end lost 1 base, and 7 bases lay between the germline ends. In nucleotides, the CDR3 is TGCAGTGCTAGAGATAGGAGGTCTGGGGCCAACGTCCTGACTTTC. It translates to CSARDRRSGANVLTF.

Ten or more counts support this clonotype. J is TRBJ2-2 and V is TRBV2; 10 positions agree with TRBD1. Germline loops: CDR1 SNHLY, CDR2 FYNNEI. The V segment lost 6 bases and the J segment 1 base; nucleotides outside the gene matches: 5. This CDR3 comprises 16 residues. CDR3 in amino acids: CASSRQGAQNTGELFF. The CDR3 DNA reads as TGTGCCAGCAGCAGACAGGGGGCTCAGAACACCGGGGAGCTGTTTTTT.

This chain joins TRBV7-3 and TRBJ2-1; tentative D call: TRBD2 (6 bases). The germline V gene has CDR1 SGHTA and CDR2 FQGTGA. CDR3 length equals 11 residues. V was trimmed by 3 bases and J by 11 bases, leaving 8 bases between them. The CDR3: CASSLEGQQFF. In nucleotides, the CDR3 is TGTGCCAGCAGCTTGGAGGGACAGCAGTTCTTC.

This rearrangement joins TRBV9 to TRBJ1-3; weak D call: TRBD1 (5 bases). Germline CDR1 is SGDLS and CDR2 is YYNGEE. V lost 4 bases and J 1 base, leaving 18 bases between the germline ends. CDR3 length: 17 amino acids. The CDR3 loop is CASSQNRLEGSGNTIYF. For the CDR3, the DNA is TGTGCCAGCAGCCAGAACAGGTTAGAGGGGTCTGGAAACACCATATATTTT.

This clonotype was seen a few times. This chain uses TRBV28 with TRBJ1-5; tentatively, D is TRBD1 (6 bases). Germline CDR1 MDHEN, CDR2 SYDVKM. V lost 6 bases and J lost 2, with 26 bases in between. This CDR3 comprises 19 residues. The CDR3 here is CASRYRTGLTKRGNQPQHF. CDR3 bases: TGTGCCAGCAGGTACCGTACAGGGCTGACTAAAAGAGGCAATCAGCCCCAGCATTTT.

This clonotype was observed a few times. This rearrangement joins TRBV4-1 to TRBJ2-1; weak D call: TRBD2 (5 bases). This CDR3 contains 13 residues. The V gene lost 5 bases and the J gene lost 6 bases, with 11 bases spanning the gap. Germline V CDR1 and CDR2: MGHRA, YSYEKL. The CDR3 DNA sequence: TGCGCCAGCAGCGGCGACGGGGTCAATGAGCAGTTCTTC. It translates to CASSGDGVNEQFF.

Ten or more counts support this clonotype. The rearrangement uses TRBV28 and TRBJ2-6; 8 bases align to TRBD1. The CDR3 has 20 amino acids. Trimming took 3 bases from V and 0 from J; bases not matched to a gene: 13. Germline CDR1 is MDHEN and CDR2 is SYDVKM. Here the CDR3 reads CASSFRSPRDRHSGANVLTF. The CDR3 bases are TGTGCCAGCAGTTTTCGATCACCCCGGGACAGGCACTCTGGGGCCAACGTCCTGACTTTC.

This clonotype was picked up a small number of times. The J gene is TRBJ2-7, the V gene TRBV9, with D unresolved. Germline values: CDR1 SGDLS, CDR2 YYNGEE. The CDR3 loop spans 14 amino acids. The ends were cut back, 0 bases at V and 0 bases at J, with 7 bases in the middle. In nucleotides, the CDR3 is TGTGCCAGCAGCGTAGCAGAATTCTCCTACGAGCAGTACTTC. Protein: CASSVAEFSYEQYF.

This clonotype was seen ten or more times. This rearrangement joins TRBV28 to TRBJ2-7; no reliable D call. Germline CDR1 MDHEN, CDR2 SYDVKM. This CDR3 spans 14 amino acids. Trimming cost V 1 base and J 2 bases, with 9 bases left between them. CDR3 protein: CASSLYSITYEQYF. The CDR3 nucleotides read TGTGCCAGCAGTTTATATTCCATCACCTACGAGCAGTACTTC.

This rearrangement joins TRBV25-1 to TRBJ2-1; 11 nucleotides line up with TRBD1. Germline V lookup: CDR1 MGHDK, CDR2 SYGVNS. The V and J ends lost 8 bases and 8 bases, in that order; junction bases with no gene match: 14. The CDR3 contains 16 residues. The CDR3 nucleotides read TGTGCCAGCGGAAGTATACCGGGACAGGGGGTTCATGAGCAGTTCTTC. Protein sequence: CASGSIPGQGVHEQFF.

The sample holds a few counts of this clonotype. The V and J genes are TRBV20-1 and TRBJ2-5; TRBD2 might be the D (5 bases). The germline gives CDR1 DFQATT, CDR2 SNEGSKA (reference sequence). This CDR3 is built from 13 residues. V lost 5 bases to trimming and J lost 5 bases, with 15 bases between them. This CDR3 reads CSAENDGDETQYF. DNA for the CDR3: TGCAGTGCTGAAAACGACGGGGATGAGACCCAGTACTTC.

There are many counts of this clonotype. The chain recombines TRBV2 with TRBJ2-1, with 13 bases that match TRBD2. This CDR3 spans 19 amino acids. Germline values: CDR1 SNHLY, CDR2 FYNNEI. V shed 0 bases and J 6 bases; nucleotides not matched to a gene: 11. Here the CDR3 DNA reads TGTGCCAGCAGTGAAGCAGAGGACGGACTAGCGGGAGCTGGCAATGAGCAGTTCTTC. Translated, it gives CASSEAEDGLAGAGNEQFF.

As concerns this clonotype: A read error may explain this, as a much larger clone is one base away. This chain connects TRBV7-6 to TRBJ1-2; D might be TRBD1 (6 bases). The CDR3 loop spans 15 amino acids. Germline V gives CDR1 SGHVS, CDR2 FNYEAQ. V dropped 3 bases and J dropped 2 bases, with 13 bases sitting between them. CDR3 bases: TGTGCCAGCAGCTTTGGGGAAGGGGGAAACTATGGCTACACCTTC. It yields the protein CASSFGEGGNYGYTF. Supplemented by reference TRBV7-6 and TRBJ1-2, the full variable domain reads GAGVSQSPRYKVTKRGQDVALRCDPISGHVSLYWYRQALGQGPEFLTYFNYEAQQDKSGLPNDRFSAERPEGSISTLTIQRTEQRDSAMYRCASSFGEGGNYGYTFGSGTRLTVV.

This chain joins TRBV2 and TRBJ2-5; 12 bases fit TRBD2. V shed 6 bases and J 2 bases; nucleotides not matched to a gene: 4. Germline CDR1 SNHLY, CDR2 FYNNEI. The CDR3 spans 15 residues. The CDR3 reads CASRRTSGEQETQYF. The CDR3, as DNA: TGTGCCAGCAGGCGGACTAGCGGGGAGCAAGAGACCCAGTACTTC.

The genes are TRBV7-9 and TRBJ2-7, with no clear D. Germline assignment: CDR1 SEHNR and CDR2 FQNEAQ (reference sequence). The V end lost 5 bases, the J end lost 3 bases, and 8 bases lay between the germline ends. The CDR3 consists of 12 residues. The CDR3 spells CASSNSDYEQYF. The CDR3 region has the DNA TGTGCCAGCAGCAACAGCGACTACGAGCAGTACTTC.

This clonotype was detected many times. This chain links TRBV20-1 with TRBJ2-7; D possibly corresponds to TRBD1 (5 bases). Germline loops: CDR1 DFQATT, CDR2 SNEGSKA (reference sequence). Deletions cut 6 bases from V and 3 bases from J, with 12 bases between. This CDR3 is built from 12 residues. CDR3 coding DNA: TGCAGTGCCCCCAGGGTCCTCTACGAGCAGTACTTC. Translation gives CSAPRVLYEQYF.

V gene TRBV24-1 combines with J gene TRBJ2-1; 7 bases are shared with TRBD2. The CDR3 totals 15 residues. Germline V gene sequence: CDR1 KGHDR, CDR2 SFDVKD. V lost 4 bases to trimming and J lost 8 bases; unmatched junction nucleotides: 10. CDR3 coding DNA: TGTGCCACCAGTGACCCAGGACTAGTTAGGGATGAGCAGTTCTTC. Translating it yields CATSDPGLVRDEQFF.

V gene TRBV5-1 combines with J gene TRBJ2-1, with 8 bases lining up with TRBD1. Germline trimming cut 3 bases from V and 0 bases from J; bases unmatched to any gene: 5. The CDR3 covers 16 residues. The V gene's germline CDR1 is SGHRS and CDR2 YFSETQ. The CDR3 here is CASSSPRGRSYNEQFF. CDR3 nucleotides: TGCGCCAGCAGCTCCCCCAGGGGGCGCTCCTACAATGAGCAGTTCTTC.

The chain recombines TRBV5-1 with TRBJ2-2; D is perhaps TRBD2 (6 bases). Between the trimmed V and J ends, which lost 7 bases and 0 bases, there was a span of 10 bases. Germline V CDR1 and CDR2: SGHRS, YFSETQ. This CDR3 spans 14 amino acids. In nucleotides, the CDR3 is TGCGCCAGCTGGGGACTTACGAACACCGGGGAGCTGTTTTTT. It encodes CASWGLTNTGELFF.

A few counts support this clonotype. The rearrangement links TRBV6-2 or TRBV6-3 to TRBJ2-2; D is possibly TRBD2 (6 bases). V gave up 2 bases and J gave up 2 bases, with 15 bases separating them. The germline CDR1 and CDR2 sequences are MNHEY and SVGEGT. This CDR3 comprises 17 residues. The CDR3, as DNA: TGTGCCAGCAGTTACGGCCCGGGCGGGATCAACACCGGGGAGCTGTTTTTT. Its protein product is CASSYGPGGINTGELFF.

Ten or more counts support this clonotype. This chain connects TRBV29-1 to TRBJ1-1, with D unresolved. V shed 3 bases and J shed 9 bases, with 11 bases lying between them. Germline loops: CDR1 SQVTM, CDR2 ANQGSEA. The length of the CDR3 is 11 residues. CDR3 protein: CSVDRGRKAFF. Written as DNA, the CDR3 is TGCAGCGTTGATCGAGGCAGAAAAGCTTTCTTT. The entire variable domain, with the rest obtained from reference TRBV29-1 and TRBJ1-1, is as follows: SAVISQKPSRDICQRGTSLTIQCQVDSQVTMMFWYRQQPGQSLTLIATANQGSEATYESGFVIDKFPISRPNLTFSTLTVSNMSPEDSSIYLCSVDRGRKAFFGQGTRLTVV.

This rearrangement joins TRBV20-1 to TRBJ1-1; D is unresolved. The CDR3 contains 11 residues. Looked up from germline, CDR1 is DFQATT and CDR2 is SNEGSKA (reference sequence). Trimming took off 0 bases at V and 7 bases at J, with 6 bases between the two ends. The CDR3 loop is CSAREGSEAFF. The CDR3, as DNA: TGCAGTGCTAGAGAGGGAAGTGAAGCTTTCTTT.

The chain recombines TRBV6-2 or TRBV6-3 with TRBJ1-5; D gene ambiguous. With 8 bases removed from V and 9 bases from J, the gap between germline ends came to 14 bases. Germline CDR1 is MNHEY and CDR2 is SVGEGT. The CDR3 length is 12 residues. The CDR3, as DNA: TGTGCCAGCGGACCCCGGGAATCGCCCCAGCATTTT. Protein product: CASGPRESPQHF.